This T cell receptor (beta chain) was documented in a study of T-cell memory formation after mild COVID-19 (dated by TCRdb to the early 2020s). With respect to the entire study: Most TCR sequence clusters were specific to one of the two donors. In a couple of donors, T-cell clones that expanded and contracted after mild COVID-19 were followed by sequencing TCRalpha and TCRbeta repertoires longitudinally. Two young, previously healthy adult volunteers, one female and one male, were included in the cohort.

The paper as a whole reports these results and caveats: Contracting CD4+ clones were found mainly in CM and EM memory subsets, while CD8+ clones were enriched in EMRA. From day 15 to 85, contracting clones showed balanced CD4/CD8 phenotypes, whereas a second wave of clones that expanded from day 15 to 37 leaned towards CD4+. Some responding clones were detected in pre-infection memory, which suggested that pre-existing cross-reactive memory T cells had joined the SARS-CoV-2 response. SARS-CoV-2 specificity was not confirmed for the second-wave clones peaking on day 37. The study included only two mild cases, and larger cohorts that include severe cases with pre-infection samples were judged to be necessary.

Per the germline V gene (reference sequence), DFQATT is the CDR1 and SNEGSKA is the CDR2. Between the V and J ends, shortened by 2 bases and 4 bases respectively, the junction contains 12 bases. Its CDR3 holds 13 amino acids, cysteine through phenylalanine. CDR3 DNA is the only sequence kept; it has 39 bases, read in frame from the first base. This clonotype has more than one count but fewer than ten. Its cognate antigen has yet to be identified. The input lacks base qualities; no much larger clone sits a single base away. Ficoll-Paque density gradient centrifugation was used to isolate PBMCs. Sequencing instrument: Illumina NovaSeq 6000. Using 5'RACE with constant-segment primers, TCRalpha and TCRbeta cDNA libraries were constructed, with sample barcodes and unique molecular identifiers added in the process. RNA was extracted from every sample with Trizol reagent. The libraries were amplified in two PCR steps, and the second step added a second sample barcode and Illumina TruSeq adapters. Libraries were sequenced on an Illumina NovaSeq with 2 x 150 bp paired-end reads. The original methods were these. Demultiplexing of reads and collapsing into UMI-guided consensus sequences were performed with migec v1.2.7. With mixcr v2.1.11, UMI consensuses were aligned to TRA and TRB V and J templates and assembled into clonotypes. Expanded or contracted clonotypes were those called significant by both edgeR and NoisET, with noise models trained on biological replicates. For edgeR calls, a false discovery rate-adjusted p below 0.01 and a log2 fold-change threshold of 1 were applied. PCA with hierarchical clustering of max-normalized trajectories of the 1000 most abundant clonotypes was used as exploratory dynamics analysis. Each responding clone was given a CD4 or CD8 phenotype based on the CD4+ and CD8+ repertoires, which had been sequenced separately. TCRdb reran the public reads through fastp at Q25 and MiXCR, keeping productive beta chains. Rows with a matching CDR3 protein are joined into one entry that keeps the most common DNA and genes. The V and J calls reflect TCRdb's pipeline rather than the authors' work. The sample table holds approximately 490,000 distinct CDR3 sequences, of which roughly 22% were seen once. Around 13% of the sample is in the top ten clones.

This chain joins TRBV20-1 to TRBJ2-7; the D region is possibly TRBD1 or TRBD2, each matching across 7 bases. The TCR was taken from an adult woman who had mild COVID-19 (a few samples of this study predate the infection). The sample titles of this study are shuffled in the database, so cell type and time point are left out; the donor was told from shared clones. Sample: PBMCs or a T cell subset sorted from them (not recorded which). The DNA sequence follows: TGCAGTGCTAGAAGACAGGGAGGGTACGAGCAGTACTTC. This sequence encodes CSARRQGGYEQYF.